The 19 T cell receptor beta chains given below trace back to one sample, sequenced in a study of T cell repertoires in cytomegalovirus infection. These TCRs are of unknown antigen specificity. Each CDR3 protein is one row after TCRdb ran MiXCR on the reads. The sample has approximately 1,000,000 distinct CDR3 sequences; 31% are singletons. The sequencing here drew on cultured CD8+ T cells from PBMCs, taken from culture after CMV antigen stimulation. These receptors came from a human donor in good health (CMV status not recorded). Some clones in this sample may be carry-over from other donors' samples.

The table lists this clonotype with many counts. The chain has TRBV12-3 or TRBV12-4 and TRBJ1-2; tentative D call: TRBD1 (5 bases). The CDR3 runs 13 residues. V was trimmed by 6 bases and J by 4 bases, leaving 12 bases between them. CDR3 sequence: CASSGAGVYGYTF. The DNA of the CDR3 is TGTGCCAGCAGCGGGGCCGGGGTCTATGGCTACACCTTC.

This sequence joins TRBV12-3 or TRBV12-4 and TRBJ2-1; D call uncertain. This CDR3 is built from 13 residues. V lost 2 bases and J lost 4, with 6 bases in between. The CDR3 DNA sequence: TGTGCCAGCAGTTTAATCGGATACAATGAGCAGTTCTTC. Protein sequence: CASSLIGYNEQFF.

J is TRBJ1-5 and V is TRBV27, with D maybe TRBD1 (6 bases). Trimming left V 6 bases short and J 4 bases short, with 13 bases between. The CDR3 spans 14 residues. Germline V gene lookup returns CDR1 MNHEY and CDR2 SMNVEV (reference sequence). The CDR3: CASRPGRGNQPQHF. Here the CDR3 DNA reads TGTGCCAGCAGGCCCGGCAGGGGAAATCAGCCCCAGCATTTT.

The V gene is TRBV6-2 or TRBV6-3, the J gene TRBJ2-7, with D perhaps TRBD1 or TRBD2 (5 bases each). Looked up from germline, CDR1 is MNHEY and CDR2 is SVGEGT. The CDR3 totals 13 residues. V lost 9 bases and J 8 bases, leaving 20 bases between the germline ends. CDR3 in DNA: TGTGCCAGAGATAACAGGCCGGGGCCGCAGCAGTACGTC. Amino acid sequence: CARDNRPGPQQYV.

Remarks on this clonotype: One end of the junction fails to match germline, which may point to a read error. This chain connects TRBV12-3 or TRBV12-4 to TRBJ2-1, with D perhaps matching TRBD2 (5 bases). This CDR3 region has 12 residues. CDR3 in amino acids: CASNLRRDERFF. The DNA of the CDR3 is TGTGCCAGCAATCTCCGACGGGATGAGCGGTTCTTC.

For the CDR3, the DNA is TGTGCCAGCAGTTACAGGGCGGACAACACAGATACGCAGTATTTT. It yields the protein CASSYRADNTDTQYF. The chain couples TRBV6-6 to TRBJ2-3; maybe TRBD1 (5 bases). Trimming pared 2 bases from V and 2 bases from J, leaving 11 bases between. The germline gives CDR1 MNHNY, CDR2 SVGAGI (reference sequence). The CDR3 contains 15 residues.

This clonotype was seen more than once but under ten times. The rearrangement uses TRBV19 and TRBJ2-5; 7 bases are shared with TRBD1. The CDR3 loop spans 13 amino acids. Trimming at V came to 8 bases and at J to 2 bases, leaving 5 bases not matched to a gene. The germline V gene encodes CDR1 LNHDA and CDR2 SQIVND (reference sequence). The CDR3 is CASDSGGQETQYF. The CDR3 DNA follows: TGTGCCAGTGACTCAGGGGGTCAAGAGACCCAGTACTTC. The variable domain in full, with the rest retrieved from reference TRBV19 and TRBJ2-5, is DGGITQSPKYLFRKEGQNVTLSCEQNLNHDAMYWYRQDPGQGLRLIYYSQIVNDFQKGDIAEGYSVSREKKESFPLTVTSAQKNPTAFYLCASDSGGQETQYFGPGTRLLVL.

The chain employs TRBV7-6 and TRBJ1-4; 7 nucleotides agree with TRBD1. V was clipped by 2 bases and J by 8 bases; unmatched bases: 5. CDR1 is SGHVS, CDR2 FNYEAQ, per germline. This CDR3 has 14 residues. CDR3 protein: CASSLSTGKEKLFF. CDR3 in DNA: TGTGCCAGCAGCTTATCGACAGGGAAAGAAAAACTGTTTTTT.

This clonotype has only a few counts. V gene TRBV7-2 combines with J gene TRBJ1-2; possibly TRBD1 for D (6 bases). Between the trimmed V and J ends, which lost 1 base and 4 bases, there was a span of 10 bases. The CDR3 consists of 14 residues. Germline values: CDR1 SGHTA, CDR2 FQGNSA. CDR3 coding DNA: TGTGCCAGCAGCTTAGGGGAGGGGGGCTATGGCTACACCTTC. The encoded protein is CASSLGEGGYGYTF.

This clonotype was seen a handful of times. The chain uses TRBV12-5 and TRBJ1-2; 10 nucleotides align to TRBD1. Germline V lookup: CDR1 LGHNT, CDR2 FRNRAP. V gave up 3 bases and J gave up 0 bases; unmatched junction bases: 4. This CDR3 comprises 16 residues. The CDR3 DNA reads as TGTGCTAGTGGTTTCCGGACAGGGGGTCCTAACTATGGCTACACCTTC. This translates into CASGFRTGGPNYGYTF.

In its sample, this clonotype was seen a few times. This chain uses TRBV7-6 with TRBJ1-5; D call uncertain. The CDR3 contains 15 residues. Germline V CDR1 and CDR2: SGHVS, FNYEAQ. Trimming removed 2 bases at V and 4 bases at J, with 12 bases between. The CDR3 spells CASSLSEGLNQPQHF. CDR3 bases: TGTGCCAGCAGCTTAAGTGAGGGCCTTAATCAGCCCCAGCATTTT.

The chain is built from TRBV7-9 and TRBJ1-1; TRBD1 is a possible D gene (6 bases). The CDR3 has 16 amino acids. Germline CDR1 reads SEHNR; CDR2 reads FQNEAQ (reference sequence). V dropped 1 base and J dropped 5 bases, with 17 bases sitting between them. The DNA of the CDR3 is TGTGCCAGCAGCTTAGGGTCCCAACGGGGGCAGACTGAAGCTTTCTTT. Residues: CASSLGSQRGQTEAFF.

The chain couples TRBV20-1 to TRBJ2-7, with 10 bases matching TRBD1. Looked up from germline, CDR1 is DFQATT and CDR2 is SNEGSKA (reference sequence). The trim removed 0 bases at V and 2 bases at J, leaving 4 bases unmatched. The CDR3 runs to 15 residues. In DNA form, the CDR3 reads TGCAGTGCTAGAGATCGCGGGACAGGGGCCTACGAGCAGTACTTC. As protein: CSARDRGTGAYEQYF.

The rearrangement joins TRBV7-9 to TRBJ2-3; D gene uncertain. Germline CDR1 SEHNR, CDR2 FQNEAQ (reference sequence). V was cut by 2 bases and J by 11 bases, with 8 bases left in between. The CDR3 totals 11 residues. In DNA form, the CDR3 reads TGTGCCAGCAGCTTAACGAAGGGGCAGTATTTT. It encodes CASSLTKGQYF.

This clonotype has just a few counts. The CDR3 here is CSVVTGYEQYF. CDR3 DNA: TGCAGCGTCGTGACAGGCTACGAGCAGTACTTC. The gene calls are TRBV29-1 and TRBJ2-7; perhaps TRBD1 as D (6 bases). The V gene's germline CDR1 is SQVTM and CDR2 ANQGSEA. Trimming cost V 6 bases and J 3 bases, with 9 bases left between them. The length of the CDR3 is 11 residues.

The rearrangement uses TRBV7-2 and TRBJ2-7; the D gene could be TRBD1 or TRBD2 (5 bases each). Trimming shortened V by 2 bases and J by 4 bases, and 12 bases separated the two germline ends. The length of the CDR3 is 14 residues. Germline V gene sequence: CDR1 SGHTA, CDR2 FQGNSA. CDR3 bases: TGTGCCAGCAGCTTAATCGAGGGGTCTTACGAGCAGTACTTC. Translating gives CASSLIEGSYEQYF.

This chain uses TRBV4-1 with TRBJ2-2; possibly TRBD1 for D (6 bases). Germline V gene sequence: CDR1 MGHRA, CDR2 YSYEKL. The CDR3 length is 15 residues. V was cut by 1 base and J by 1 base, with 7 bases left in between. CDR3 DNA: TGCGCCAGCAGCCAAGTGGACAGGAACACCGGGGAGCTGTTTTTT. The encoded protein is CASSQVDRNTGELFF.

This clonotype was observed at least ten times. The chain joins TRBV12-3 or TRBV12-4 to TRBJ2-7, with unresolved D. V shed 6 bases and J shed 4 bases, with 10 bases lying between them. This CDR3 is 12 amino acids long. The CDR3 coding sequence is TGTGCCAGCAGCTTCGCCGGTTACGAGCAGTACTTC. It specifies CASSFAGYEQYF.

In its sample, this clonotype was seen many times. The chain uses TRBV7-2 and TRBJ2-1, with D uncertain. Trimming left V 6 bases short and J 7 bases short, with 10 bases between. Germline V gives CDR1 SGHTA, CDR2 FQGNSA. The CDR3 runs to 12 residues. CDR3 protein: CASSYAQNEQFF. The CDR3 DNA follows: TGTGCCAGCAGTTATGCGCAGAATGAGCAGTTCTTC.